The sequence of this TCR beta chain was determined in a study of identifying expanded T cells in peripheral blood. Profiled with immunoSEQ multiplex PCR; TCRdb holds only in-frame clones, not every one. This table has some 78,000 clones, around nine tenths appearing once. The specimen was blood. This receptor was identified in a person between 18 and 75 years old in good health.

CDR3 coding DNA: TGTGCCAGCAGCTTAACAGCGACCTACAATGAGCAGTTCTTC. Translation gives CASSLTATYNEQFF. The chain employs TRBV5-4 and TRBJ2-1; unclear D gene. The germline V and J ends were trimmed by 2 bases and 2 bases, with 8 bases remaining between them. CDR3 length: 14 residues. Per the germline V gene, CDR1 is SGHNT and CDR2 is YYREEE (reference sequence).